The clone carrying this T cell receptor beta chain has only a few counts. This sample was taken from a study of blood T cell repertoires in COVID-19. The protocol was immunoSEQ multiplex PCR, while the TCRdb copy is restricted to in-frame clones and leaves out a portion. The sample contains 55,000 to 75,000 clones, 90% of which appear only once. Per the germline V gene, CDR1 is LNHDA and CDR2 is SQIVND (reference sequence). Trimming stripped 6 bases from V and 4 bases from J, with 21 bases between. CDR3 length equals 16 residues. Sequencing used peripheral blood. This receptor was obtained from a man aged 55 to 70 with acute or convalescent COVID-19. The chain employs TRBV19 and TRBJ1-2; D gene unclear. The CDR3 here is CASSFRIRWPPYGYTF. The CDR3 DNA reads as TGTGCCAGTAGCTTTCGAATCAGGTGGCCCCCCTATGGCTACACCTTC.